The present T cell receptor (beta chain) was sequenced within a study of response to subunit inactivated influenza vaccine. The table lists this clonotype with many counts. The antigen is not known. TCRdb analysed the RT-PCR reads with MiXCR anew, one entry per CDR3 protein. The sample carries about 520,000 distinct CDR3 sequences, roughly 7.9% recorded once. General study findings and limits: Each seasonal influenza vaccination, the authors suggested, recruits few new T cells.

The sequenced sample was PBMCs from blood, obtained around 2 years after vaccination. The receptor was isolated from a man between 50 and 75 years old who received an inactivated influenza vaccine.

The CDR3 DNA reads as TGCAGCGTTGAAACAGGGGGCATCCCCCCCTACGAGCAGTACTTC. It specifies CSVETGGIPPYEQYF. V and J are TRBV29-1 and TRBJ2-7; TRBD1 aligns across 9 bases. Per germline, CDR1 SQVTM and CDR2 ANQGSEA. This CDR3 comprises 15 residues. V trimming: 2 bases; J trimming: 2 bases; junction bases outside the gene matches: 7.